This TCR beta chain came from a study of vaccination and CD4 T cells after COVID-19. Study results and caveats: SARS-CoV-2-reactive clonotypes showed a nonsignificant median rise from about 20 to 38.

Treatment described: roughly nine-day PBMC culture with coronavirus spike peptide pools or control peptides (ViraFEST assay). CD4+ T cells that came from the unexposed donor were collected before the COVID-19 pandemic (2011-2018). A note on this clonotype: What it binds is unknown.

With the Oncomine TCR Beta short-read assay, DNA from cultured CD4+ T cells was sequenced. TCRdb re-called the PCR reads with MiXCR, one entry per CDR3 protein. Of 3,500 to 4,500 distinct CDR3 sequences detected, 35% to 45% appear once; the ten largest clones hold about 40%. Sequenced material: CD4+ T cells from blood, cultured in vitro. This receptor was obtained from a human donor in good health.

CDR3 sequence (DNA): TGCAGTGCAAACAGGGCCCTCGGGGGAACTGAAGCTTTCTTT. As protein: CSANRALGGTEAFF. V gene TRBV20-1 combines with J gene TRBJ1-1; perhaps TRBD1 as D (6 bases). V lost 6 bases and J lost 5, with 19 bases in between. The CDR3 is 14 residues long. CDR1 is DFQATT and CDR2 is SNEGSKA in the germline V gene (reference sequence).